This section outlines one T cell receptor beta chain sequence together with its context. Measured with immunoSEQ multiplex PCR; TCRdb has only the in-frame clones, and not every one. The table has 15,000 or so clones, approximately 70% seen once. The data were taken from a study of T cells after somatic rescue of genetic block. Trimming pared 4 bases from V and 7 bases from J, leaving 13 bases between. CDR1 MNHNY and CDR2 SVGAGI come from the germline V gene (reference sequence). This CDR3 is built from 13 residues. The V and J genes are TRBV6-6 and TRBJ1-1; tentatively, D is TRBD1 (5 bases). Source material: peripheral blood mononuclear cells (PBMCs). This clonotype originated in a boy aged 5 to 17. In nucleotides, the CDR3 is TGTGCCAGCAGTTGGGGGGTGCATGGTGAAGCTTTCTTT. This encodes CASSWGVHGEAFF.